This passage covers 3 T cell receptor beta chains from one sample sequenced in a study of neurological immune-mediated disorders. TCRdb fed the 5' RACE reads into MiXCR, producing one record per CDR3 protein. The sample has about 22,000 distinct CDR3 sequences; about 6.2% are singletons. The sample was CD8+ T cells from blood. These receptor sequences come from a man between 18 and 35 years old in good health.

This clonotype was counted many times. The chain carries TRBV7-9 and TRBJ2-2; weak D call: TRBD1 (5 bases). The germline gives CDR1 SEHNR, CDR2 FQNEAQ (reference sequence). The CDR3 has 14 amino acids. Trimming stripped 5 bases from V and 1 base from J, with 8 bases between. The CDR3 DNA is TGTGCCAGCAGCCGTGGACAGAACACCGGGGAGCTGTTTTTT. It encodes CASSRGQNTGELFF.

This clonotype was seen many times. The chain is built from TRBV5-1 and TRBJ2-3, with 10 bases identical to TRBD1. There are 14 residues in the CDR3. Germline lookup yields CDR1 SGHRS and CDR2 YFSETQ. With V trimmed by 4 bases and J by 11 bases, 10 bases remained unmatched. The CDR3 nucleotides are TGCGCCAGCAGCCTCCGGGACAGGGGATCCCTGCAGTATTTT. Protein sequence: CASSLRDRGSLQYF.

This clonotype was recorded many times. This rearrangement joins TRBV27 to TRBJ1-2; 7 bases match TRBD1. The CDR3 sequence is 13 residues long. Germline trimming cut 3 bases from V and 5 bases from J; bases unmatched to any gene: 3. Looked up from germline, CDR1 is MNHEY and CDR2 is SMNVEV (reference sequence). The CDR3 spells CASSLGQQYGYTF. The CDR3 DNA reads as TGTGCCAGCAGTTTGGGACAGCAATATGGCTACACCTTC.